This record looks at one T cell receptor beta chain sequence and its context. TCRdb keeps only in-frame clones here, not all; method: immunoSEQ multiplex PCR. Of some 150,000 clones in the sample, 86% are singletons; the top ten hold less than 20%. Time point denoted: blood 4 weeks post-SBRT, at nephrectomy. Treatment noted: 15 Gy SBRT to primary tumor, nephrectomy 4 weeks later. The data belong to a study of radiation and T cells in renal cell carcinoma. Germline loops: CDR1 LNHNV, CDR2 YYDKDF (reference sequence). The ends were cut back, 0 bases at V and 0 bases at J, with 9 bases in the middle. This CDR3 is built from 17 residues.

The TCR was taken from a woman aged 50 to 60 with renal cell carcinoma. Source: blood, taken from a patient whose treatment included radiotherapy and nephrectomy. This rearrangement joins TRBV15 to TRBJ2-6; D gene uncertain. CDR3 sequence (DNA): TGTGCCACCAGCAGAGAATTGAGGAGCTCTGGGGCCAACGTCCTGACTTTC. Residues: CATSRELRSSGANVLTF.